This is a list of T cell receptor beta chains from one sample in a study of shared clonotypes between healthy human individuals. Data came from immunoSEQ multiplex PCR; TCRdb stores just in-frame clones and leaves some out. Here the sample spans 2 million to 3 million clones, approximately 94% being singletons. Sequenced: naive CD4+ T cells from PBMCs. Receptor source: a man between 18 and 29 years old in good health. Some clones in this sample may be carry-over from other donors' samples. Each CDR3 is given with its conserved first and last residue. The order of the fields is D gene, J gene, clone size, V gene, CDR3 protein, CDR3 DNA. The D gene is left open where the match is weak. Rows give clone size only sometimes, using once, few, many, or a class for an expanded clone.

.,TRBJ1-1,few,TRBV5-1,CASSLDQMNTEAFF,TGCGCCAGCAGCTTGGATCAGATGAACACTGAAGCTTTCTTT
TRBD1,TRBJ2-4,.,TRBV19,CASSGTGVNIQYF,TGTGCCAGTAGCGGGACAGGGGTTAACATTCAGTACTTC
TRBD1,TRBJ2-7,.,TRBV2,CASGQVGLTDYEQYF,TGTGCCAGCGGACAGGTCGGCCTAACTGATTACGAGCAGTACTTC
.,TRBJ1-1,.,TRBV2,CASTTLPPVNTEAFF,TGTGCCAGCACAACACTTCCGCCGGTGAACACTGAAGCTTTCTTT
TRBD2,TRBJ2-7,.,TRBV10-2,CASTAGTSGNYEQYF,TGCGCCAGCACCGCCGGGACTAGCGGAAACTACGAGCAGTACTTC
.,TRBJ1-1,.,TRBV13,CASSWDRGTEAFF,TGTGCCAGCAGCTGGGATCGGGGCACTGAAGCTTTCTTT
.,TRBJ1-2,.,TRBV7-9,CASSTGYGYTF,TGTGCCAGCAGCACCGGCTATGGCTACACCTTC
.,TRBJ2-7,.,TRBV2,CASREDYGTLQYF,TGTGCCAGCAGAGAAGACTACGGAACGCTGCAGTACTTC
.,TRBJ2-3,.,TRBV5-1,CASSLGLDTQYF,TGCGCCAGCAGCTTGGGTCTAGATACGCAGTATTTT
TRBD1,TRBJ2-7,.,TRBV7-2,CASSLDRGYEQYF,TGTGCCAGCAGCTTAGACAGGGGCTACGAGCAGTACTTC
.,TRBJ1-4,once,TRBV28,CASSLEGTKLFF,TGTGCCAGCAGTTTAGAGGGAACGAAACTGTTTTTT
TRBD1,TRBJ2-7,once,TRBV7-9,CASSINRGSYEQYF,TGTGCCAGCAGCATAAACAGGGGCTCCTACGAGCAGTACTTC
.,TRBJ2-7,.,TRBV6-1,CASKLWDEQYF,TGTGCCAGCAAGCTCTGGGACGAGCAGTACTTC
.,TRBJ2-5,.,TRBV19,CASSIRGEETQYF,TGTGCCAGTAGTATACGTGGGGAAGAGACCCAGTACTTC
TRBD1,TRBJ2-3,.,TRBV19,CAIQQGAGDTQYF,TGTGCCATCCAACAGGGGGCAGGAGATACGCAGTATTTT
TRBD1,TRBJ1-2,once,TRBV27,CASSPAGTGGAGYTF,TGTGCCAGCAGTCCAGCCGGGACAGGGGGGGCTGGCTACACCTTC
TRBD1,TRBJ1-3,.,TRBV30,CAGDRGSGNTIYF,TGTGCCGGGGACAGGGGCTCTGGAAACACCATATATTTT
TRBD1,TRBJ1-4,.,TRBV28,CASSLSDRGREKLFF,TGTGCCAGCAGTTTATCAGACAGGGGGCGTGAAAAACTGTTTTTT
.,TRBJ2-5,.,TRBV28,CATWGEAQETQYF,TGTGCCACCTGGGGGGAGGCCCAAGAGACCCAGTACTTC
.,TRBJ1-4,.,TRBV4-1,CASSQTGLPNEKLFF,TGCGCCAGCAGCCAAACAGGGCTCCCTAATGAAAAACTGTTTTTT
.,TRBJ1-4,few,TRBV7-9,CASSPGQSTNEKLFF,TGTGCCAGCAGCCCCGGACAATCAACTAATGAAAAACTGTTTTTT
TRBD2,TRBJ2-5,.,TRBV4-3,CASSRSGGSQETQYF,TGCGCCAGCAGCCGAAGCGGGGGATCTCAAGAGACCCAGTACTTC
.,TRBJ2-6,.,TRBV27,CASSLLRDWGGFVHSGANVLTF,TGTGCCAGCAGTCTCCTCCGGGACTGGGGGGGCTTCGTCCACTCTGGGGCCAACGTCCTGACTTTC
TRBD2,TRBJ2-7,.,TRBV7-2,CASLPASGSTYEQYF,TGTGCCAGCCTACCGGCTAGCGGGAGTACCTACGAGCAGTACTTC
.,TRBJ1-1,.,TRBV6-5,CASKGSSEAFF,TGTGCCAGCAAGGGTTCATCTGAAGCTTTCTTT
TRBD2,TRBJ2-7,.,TRBV4-1,CASSHLAGFSYEQYF,TGCGCCAGCAGCCATCTAGCGGGGTTCTCCTACGAGCAGTACTTC
.,TRBJ1-2,.,TRBV28,CASTQGQGSGYTF,TGTGCCAGCACCCAGGGGCAGGGTAGTGGCTACACCTTC
.,TRBJ1-2,.,TRBV5-1,CASSLGPGHNYGYTF,TGCGCCAGCAGCTTGGGGCCCGGACACAACTATGGCTACACCTTC
.,TRBJ1-2,.,TRBV28,CASSLGLDYGYTF,TGTGCCAGCAGTTTAGGCCTGGACTATGGCTACACCTTC
.,TRBJ2-7,.,TRBV7-9,CASSAGGAYEQYF,TGTGCCAGCAGCGCAGGGGGGGCCTACGAGCAGTACTTC
.,TRBJ1-1,.,TRBV6-5,CASGPLGRDTEAFF,TGTGCCAGCGGTCCGCTGGGGAGGGACACTGAAGCTTTCTTT
TRBD2,TRBJ2-7,.,TRBV19,CASSISPAGVPYEQYF,TGTGCCAGTAGTATATCTCCAGCGGGAGTCCCCTACGAGCAGTACTTC
.,TRBJ1-2,once,TRBV7-6,CASSLEVGDGYGYTF,TGTGCCAGCAGCTTAGAGGTGGGGGACGGCTATGGCTACACCTTC
.,TRBJ2-1,.,TRBV10-2,CASPTPQVDCNEQFF,TGCGCCAGCCCAACCCCCCAGGTCGACTGCAATGAGCAGTTCTTC
TRBD1,TRBJ2-5,.,TRBV5-1,CASSLTGQVVQETQYF,TGCGCCAGCAGCCTCACAGGACAGGTAGTTCAAGAGACCCAGTACTTC
.,TRBJ2-3,.,TRBV7-9,CASSLVSGYADTQYF,TGTGCCAGCAGCTTAGTCAGCGGCTATGCAGATACGCAGTATTTT
.,TRBJ2-2,.,TRBV27,CASSPPWAGELFF,TGTGCCAGCAGTCCCCCTTGGGCCGGGGAGCTGTTTTTT
TRBD1,TRBJ2-5,.,TRBV6-7,CASSYDRGRETQYF,TGTGCCAGCAGTTACGACAGGGGGCGAGAGACCCAGTACTTC
TRBD1,TRBJ1-4,.,TRBV5-1,CASSLGAGGSHEKLFF,TGCGCCAGCAGCTTGGGGGCAGGGGGTTCCCACGAAAAACTGTTTTTT
TRBD2,TRBJ2-1,.,TRBV11-2,CASSFLPPLAEYNEQFF,TGTGCCAGCAGCTTTCTCCCCCCCCTAGCGGAATACAATGAGCAGTTCTTC
TRBD1,TRBJ1-2,once,TRBV9,CASTTLGGGNYGYTF,TGTGCCAGCACCACCCTGGGAGGGGGCAACTATGGCTACACCTTC
.,TRBJ2-5,few,TRBV6-6,CASSKPPHIPPETQYF,TGTGCCAGCAGTAAGCCACCTCATATCCCCCCGGAGACCCAGTACTTC
TRBD2,TRBJ2-1,.,TRBV9,CASSVGFTSASYNEQFF,TGTGCCAGCAGCGTGGGTTTCACTAGCGCCTCCTACAATGAGCAGTTCTTC